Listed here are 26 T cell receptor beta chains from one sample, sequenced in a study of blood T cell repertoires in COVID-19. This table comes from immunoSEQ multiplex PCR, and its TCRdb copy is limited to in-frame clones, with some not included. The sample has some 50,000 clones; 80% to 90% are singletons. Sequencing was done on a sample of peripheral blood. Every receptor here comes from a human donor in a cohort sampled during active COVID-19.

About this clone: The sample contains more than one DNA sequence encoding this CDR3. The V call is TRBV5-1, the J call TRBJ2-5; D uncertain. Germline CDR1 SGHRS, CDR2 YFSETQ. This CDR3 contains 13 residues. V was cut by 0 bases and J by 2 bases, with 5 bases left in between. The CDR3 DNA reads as TGCGCCAGCAGCTTGGGCGGACAAGAGACCCAGTACTTC. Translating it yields CASSLGGQETQYF.

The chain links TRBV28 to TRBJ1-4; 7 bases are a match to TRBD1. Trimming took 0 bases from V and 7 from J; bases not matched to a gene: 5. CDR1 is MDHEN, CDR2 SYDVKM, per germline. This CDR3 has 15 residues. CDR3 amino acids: CASSLWRTGFEKLFF. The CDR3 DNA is TGTGCCAGCAGTTTATGGCGGACAGGATTTGAAAAACTGTTTTTT. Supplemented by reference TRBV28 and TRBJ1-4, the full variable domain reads DVKVTQSSRYLVKRTGEKVFLECVQDMDHENMFWYRQDPGLGLRLIYFSYDVKMKEKGDIPEGYSVSREKKERFSLILESASTNQTSMYLCASSLWRTGFEKLFFGSGTQLSVL.

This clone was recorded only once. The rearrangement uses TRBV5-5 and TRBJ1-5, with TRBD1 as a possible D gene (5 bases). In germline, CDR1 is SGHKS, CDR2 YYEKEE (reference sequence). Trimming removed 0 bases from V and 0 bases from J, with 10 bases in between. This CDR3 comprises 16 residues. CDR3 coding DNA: TGTGCCAGCAGCTTGGGGGCAGGGAATAGCAATCAGCCCCAGCATTTT. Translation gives CASSLGAGNSNQPQHF.

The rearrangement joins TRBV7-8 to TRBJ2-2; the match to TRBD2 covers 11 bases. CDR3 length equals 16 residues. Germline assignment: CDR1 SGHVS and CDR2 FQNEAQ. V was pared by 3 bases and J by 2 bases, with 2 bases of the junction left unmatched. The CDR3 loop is CASSLTSGINTGELFF. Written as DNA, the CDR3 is TGTGCCAGCAGCTTGACTAGCGGGATCAACACCGGGGAGCTGTTTTTT.

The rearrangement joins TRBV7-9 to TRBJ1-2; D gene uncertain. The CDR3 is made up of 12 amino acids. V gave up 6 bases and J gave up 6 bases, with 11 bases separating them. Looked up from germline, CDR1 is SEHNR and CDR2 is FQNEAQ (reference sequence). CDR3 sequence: CASSPWAHGYTF. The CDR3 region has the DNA TGTGCCAGCAGTCCCTGGGCTCATGGCTACACCTTC.

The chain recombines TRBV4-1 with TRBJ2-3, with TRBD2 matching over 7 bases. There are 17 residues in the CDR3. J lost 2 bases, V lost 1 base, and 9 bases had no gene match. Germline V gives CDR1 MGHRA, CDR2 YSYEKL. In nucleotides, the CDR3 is TGCGCCAGCAGCCAAGCCGGGGGGTCGGGAGACACAGATACGCAGTATTTT. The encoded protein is CASSQAGGSGDTDTQYF.

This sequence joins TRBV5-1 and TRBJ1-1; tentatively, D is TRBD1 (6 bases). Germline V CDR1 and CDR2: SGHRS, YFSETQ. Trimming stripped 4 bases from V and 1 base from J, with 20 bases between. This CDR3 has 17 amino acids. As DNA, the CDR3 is TGCGCCAGCAGCCCTACAGGGTTTTTAGGGCAGAACACTGAAGCTTTCTTT. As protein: CASSPTGFLGQNTEAFF.

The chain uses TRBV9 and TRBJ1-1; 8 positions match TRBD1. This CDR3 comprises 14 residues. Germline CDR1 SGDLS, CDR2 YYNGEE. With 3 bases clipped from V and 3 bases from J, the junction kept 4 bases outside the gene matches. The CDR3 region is CASSAGGRDTEAFF. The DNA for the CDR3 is TGTGCCAGCAGCGCAGGGGGCAGGGACACTGAAGCTTTCTTT.

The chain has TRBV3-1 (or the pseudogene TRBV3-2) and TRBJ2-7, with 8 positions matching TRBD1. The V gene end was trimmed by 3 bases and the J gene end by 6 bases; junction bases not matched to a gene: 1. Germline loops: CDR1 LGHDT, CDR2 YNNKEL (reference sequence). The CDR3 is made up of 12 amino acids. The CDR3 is CASSHTGGEQYF. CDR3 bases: TGTGCCAGCAGCCATACAGGGGGCGAGCAGTACTTC.

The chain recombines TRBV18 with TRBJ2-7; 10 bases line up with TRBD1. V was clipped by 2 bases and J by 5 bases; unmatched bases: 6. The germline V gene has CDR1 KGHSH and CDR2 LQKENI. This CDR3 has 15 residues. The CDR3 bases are TGTGCCAGCTCACCAATAGGACAGGGGGGAGACGAGCAGTACTTC. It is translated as CASSPIGQGGDEQYF.

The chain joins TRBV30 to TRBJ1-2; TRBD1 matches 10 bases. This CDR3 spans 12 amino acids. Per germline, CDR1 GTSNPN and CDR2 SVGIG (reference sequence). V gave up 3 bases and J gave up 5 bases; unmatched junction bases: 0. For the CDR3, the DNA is TGTGCCTGGAGGGGACAGGGGTATGGCTACACCTTC. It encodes CAWRGQGYGYTF.

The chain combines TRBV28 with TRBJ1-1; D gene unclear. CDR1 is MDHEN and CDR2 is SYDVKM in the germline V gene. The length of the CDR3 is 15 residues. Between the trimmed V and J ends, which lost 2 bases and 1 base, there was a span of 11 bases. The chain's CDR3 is CASSLGRAENTEAFF. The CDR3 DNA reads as TGTGCCAGCAGTTTAGGGAGGGCGGAGAACACTGAAGCTTTCTTT.

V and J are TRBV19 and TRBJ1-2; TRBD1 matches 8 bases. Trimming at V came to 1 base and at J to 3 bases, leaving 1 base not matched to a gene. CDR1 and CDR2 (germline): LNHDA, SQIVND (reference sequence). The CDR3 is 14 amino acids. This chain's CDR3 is CASSIGTGYYGYTF. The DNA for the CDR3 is TGTGCCAGTAGTATAGGGACAGGGTACTATGGCTACACCTTC.

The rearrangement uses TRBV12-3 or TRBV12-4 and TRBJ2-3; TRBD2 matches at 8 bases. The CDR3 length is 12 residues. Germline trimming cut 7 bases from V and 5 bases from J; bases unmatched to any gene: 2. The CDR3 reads CASKRGGDTQYF. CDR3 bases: TGTGCCAGCAAACGGGGGGGAGATACGCAGTATTTT.

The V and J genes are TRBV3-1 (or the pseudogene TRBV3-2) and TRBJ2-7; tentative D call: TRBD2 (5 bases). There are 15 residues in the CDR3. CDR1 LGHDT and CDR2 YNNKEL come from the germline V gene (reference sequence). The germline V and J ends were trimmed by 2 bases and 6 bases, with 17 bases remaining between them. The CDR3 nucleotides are TGTGCCAGCAGCCAAAACGGACTGGGAGCGTCCGAGCAGTACTTC. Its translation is CASSQNGLGASEQYF.

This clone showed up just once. The CDR3 region has the DNA TGTGCCAGCATGATCAGTAGGCAGGACAGCCGTCGAAACACCATATATTTT. Its protein is CASMISRQDSRRNTIYF. The V gene is TRBV21-1, the J gene TRBJ1-3; the D call of TRBD1 is as the table states it, not checked on the DNA. TRBV21-1 is annotated as a pseudogene. The CDR3 consists of 17 residues.

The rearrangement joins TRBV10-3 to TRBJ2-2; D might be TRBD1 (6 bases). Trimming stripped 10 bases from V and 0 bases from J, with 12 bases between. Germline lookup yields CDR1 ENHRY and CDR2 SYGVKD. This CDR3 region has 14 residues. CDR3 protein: CASRQAPNTGELFF. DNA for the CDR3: TGTGCCAGCCGACAGGCCCCGAACACCGGGGAGCTGTTTTTT.

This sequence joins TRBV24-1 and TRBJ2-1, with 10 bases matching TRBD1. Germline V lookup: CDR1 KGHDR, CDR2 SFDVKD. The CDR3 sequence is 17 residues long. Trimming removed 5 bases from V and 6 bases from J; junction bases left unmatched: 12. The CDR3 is CATSGQGTGEISNEQFF. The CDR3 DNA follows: TGTGCCACCAGTGGGCAAGGGACAGGGGAGATTTCCAATGAGCAGTTCTTC.

The CDR3 sequence: CASSRSGGSTDTQYF. The CDR3 DNA reads as TGTGCCAGCAGCAGAAGCGGGGGTAGCACAGATACGCAGTATTTT. V gene TRBV21-1 combines with J gene TRBJ2-3; the table's D call, TRBD2, was not checked against the DNA. TRBV21-1 is flagged as a pseudogene. The CDR3 is 15 residues long.

CDR3 bases: TGTGCCAGCAGTTTAGGGAGGGCTATTTCTATTTATGGCTACACCTTC. Amino acid sequence: CASSLGRAISIYGYTF. The chain uses TRBV27 and TRBJ1-2; no firm D call. From germline, CDR1 is MNHEY and CDR2 SMNVEV (reference sequence). The CDR3 is 16 residues long. Trimming left V 2 bases short and J 5 bases short, with 18 bases between.

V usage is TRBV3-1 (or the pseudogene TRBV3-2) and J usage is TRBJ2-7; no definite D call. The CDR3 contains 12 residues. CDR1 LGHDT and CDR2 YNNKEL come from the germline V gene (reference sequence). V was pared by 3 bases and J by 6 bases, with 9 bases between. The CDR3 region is CASSHRSTEQYF. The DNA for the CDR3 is TGTGCCAGCAGCCATAGAAGTACCGAGCAGTACTTC.

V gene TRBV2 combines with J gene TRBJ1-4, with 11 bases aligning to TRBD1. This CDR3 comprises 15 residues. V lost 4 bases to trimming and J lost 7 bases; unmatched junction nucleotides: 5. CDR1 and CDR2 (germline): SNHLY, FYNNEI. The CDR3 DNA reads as TGTGCCAGCAGTGTGGGTGGACAGGGGGCTGAAAAACTGTTTTTT. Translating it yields CASSVGGQGAEKLFF.

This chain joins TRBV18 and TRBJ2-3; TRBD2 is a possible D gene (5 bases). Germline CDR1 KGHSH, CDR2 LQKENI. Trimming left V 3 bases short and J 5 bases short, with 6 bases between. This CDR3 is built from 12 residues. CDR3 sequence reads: CASSPEGDTQYF. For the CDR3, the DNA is TGTGCCAGCTCACCCGAGGGAGATACGCAGTATTTT.

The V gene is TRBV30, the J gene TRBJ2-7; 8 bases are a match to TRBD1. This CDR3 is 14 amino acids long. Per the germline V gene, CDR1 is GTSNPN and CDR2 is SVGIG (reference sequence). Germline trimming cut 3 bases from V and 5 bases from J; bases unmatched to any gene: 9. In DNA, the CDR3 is TGTGCCTGGAGGGACCAGGGGGCAAGCCACGAGCAGTACTTC. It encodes CAWRDQGASHEQYF. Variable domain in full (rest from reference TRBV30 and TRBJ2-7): SQTIHQWPATLVQPVGSPLSLECTVEGTSNPNLYWYRQAAGRGLQLLFYSVGIGQISSEVPQNLSASRPQDRQFILSSKKLLLSDSGFYLCAWRDQGASHEQYFGPGTRLTVT.

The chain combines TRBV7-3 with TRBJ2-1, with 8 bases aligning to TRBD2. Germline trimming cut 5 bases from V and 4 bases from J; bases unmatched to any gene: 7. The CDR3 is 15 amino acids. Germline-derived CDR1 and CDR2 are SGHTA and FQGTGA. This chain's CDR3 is CASSPRGGLYNEQFF. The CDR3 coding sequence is TGTGCCAGCAGCCCCCGGGGGGGCCTATACAATGAGCAGTTCTTC.

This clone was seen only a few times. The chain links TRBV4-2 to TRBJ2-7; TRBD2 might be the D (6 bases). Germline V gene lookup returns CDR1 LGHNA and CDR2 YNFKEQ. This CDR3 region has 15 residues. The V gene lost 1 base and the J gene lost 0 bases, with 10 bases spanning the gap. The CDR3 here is CASSQVHGSSYEQYF. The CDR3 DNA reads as TGTGCCAGCAGCCAAGTTCACGGGAGCTCCTACGAGCAGTACTTC.